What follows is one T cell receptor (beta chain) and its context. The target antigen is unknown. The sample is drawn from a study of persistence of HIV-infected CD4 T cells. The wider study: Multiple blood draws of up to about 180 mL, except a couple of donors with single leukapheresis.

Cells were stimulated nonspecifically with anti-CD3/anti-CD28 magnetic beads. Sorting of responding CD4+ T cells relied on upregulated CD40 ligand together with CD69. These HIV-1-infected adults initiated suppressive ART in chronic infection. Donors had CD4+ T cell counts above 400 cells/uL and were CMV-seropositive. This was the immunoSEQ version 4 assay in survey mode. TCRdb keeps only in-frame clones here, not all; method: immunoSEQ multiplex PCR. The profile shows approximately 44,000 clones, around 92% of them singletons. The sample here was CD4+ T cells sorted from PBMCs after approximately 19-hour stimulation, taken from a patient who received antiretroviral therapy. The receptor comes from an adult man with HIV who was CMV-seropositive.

CDR3 region: CASRGTGESNYGYTF. The DNA of the CDR3 is TGTGCCAGCAGGGGGACAGGGGAATCAAACTATGGCTACACCTTC. The genes are TRBV6-5 and TRBJ1-2; 10 bases align to TRBD1. Losses at the gene ends were 6 bases for V and 2 bases for J; bases not matched to a gene: 6. There are 15 residues in the CDR3. The germline gives CDR1 MNHEY, CDR2 SVGAGI.